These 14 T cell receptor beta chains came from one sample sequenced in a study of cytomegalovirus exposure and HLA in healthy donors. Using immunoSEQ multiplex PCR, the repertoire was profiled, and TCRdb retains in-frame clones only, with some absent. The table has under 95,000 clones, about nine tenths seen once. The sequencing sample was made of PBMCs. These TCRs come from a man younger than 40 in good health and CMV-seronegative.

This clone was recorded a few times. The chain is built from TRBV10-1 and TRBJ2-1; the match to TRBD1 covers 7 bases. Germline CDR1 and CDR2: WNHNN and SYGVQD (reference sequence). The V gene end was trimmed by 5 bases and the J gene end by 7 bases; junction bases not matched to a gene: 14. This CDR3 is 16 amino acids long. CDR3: CASSRAQGPLVNEQFF. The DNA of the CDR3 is TGCGCCAGCAGTCGAGCACAGGGGCCCCTCGTGAATGAGCAGTTCTTC.

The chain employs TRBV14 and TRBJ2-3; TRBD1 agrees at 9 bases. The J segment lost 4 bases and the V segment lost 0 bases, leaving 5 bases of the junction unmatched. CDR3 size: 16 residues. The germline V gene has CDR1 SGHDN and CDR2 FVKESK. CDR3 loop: CASSQERQGEADTQYF. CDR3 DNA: TGTGCCAGCAGCCAAGAACGACAGGGGGAGGCAGATACGCAGTATTTT.

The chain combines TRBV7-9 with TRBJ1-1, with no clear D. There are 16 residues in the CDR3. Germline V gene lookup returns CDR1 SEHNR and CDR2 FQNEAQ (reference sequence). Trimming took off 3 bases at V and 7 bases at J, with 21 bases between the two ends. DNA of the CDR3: TGTGCCAGCAGCTTCGACTTTGGTGACTGGGTGGGTGAAGCTTTCTTT. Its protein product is CASSFDFGDWVGEAFF.

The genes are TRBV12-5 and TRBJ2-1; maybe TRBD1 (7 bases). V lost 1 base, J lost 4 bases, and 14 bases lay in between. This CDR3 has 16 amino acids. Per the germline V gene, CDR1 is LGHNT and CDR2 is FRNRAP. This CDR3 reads CASGLGGGTDYNEQFF. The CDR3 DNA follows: TGTGCTAGTGGTTTGGGTGGGGGGACAGATTACAATGAGCAGTTCTTC.

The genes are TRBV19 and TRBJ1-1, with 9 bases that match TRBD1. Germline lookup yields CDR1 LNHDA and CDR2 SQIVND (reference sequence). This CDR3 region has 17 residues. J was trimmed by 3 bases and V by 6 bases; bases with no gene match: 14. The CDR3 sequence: CASSQYVGQGPDTEAFF. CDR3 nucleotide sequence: TGTGCCAGTAGCCAGTATGTAGGACAGGGGCCAGACACTGAAGCTTTCTTT.

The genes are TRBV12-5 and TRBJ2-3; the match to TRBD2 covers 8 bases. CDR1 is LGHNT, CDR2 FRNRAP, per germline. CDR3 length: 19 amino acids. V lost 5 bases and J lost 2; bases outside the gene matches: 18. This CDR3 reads CASGPFSPGLAGITDTQYF. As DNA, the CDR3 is TGTGCTAGTGGTCCTTTCTCCCCTGGTTTAGCGGGGATCACAGATACGCAGTATTTT. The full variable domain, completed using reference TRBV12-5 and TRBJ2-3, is DARVTQTPRHKVTEMGQEVTMRCQPILGHNTVFWYRQTMMQGLELLAYFRNRAPLDDSGMPKDRFSAEMPDATLATLKIQPSEPRDSAVYFCASGPFSPGLAGITDTQYFGPGTRLTVL.

The CDR3 reads CASSPTGTNEKLFF. The DNA of the CDR3 is TGTGCCAGCAGTCCAACAGGGACTAATGAAAAACTGTTTTTT. The genes are TRBV6-5 and TRBJ1-4; TRBD1 is a possible D gene (6 bases). The length of the CDR3 is 14 residues. The germline gives CDR1 MNHEY, CDR2 SVGAGI. V lost 5 bases and J 2 bases, leaving 9 bases between the germline ends.

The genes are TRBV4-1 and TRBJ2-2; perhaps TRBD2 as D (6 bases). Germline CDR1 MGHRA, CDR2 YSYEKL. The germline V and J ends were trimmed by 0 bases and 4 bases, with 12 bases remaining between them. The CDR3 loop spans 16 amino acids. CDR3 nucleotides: TGCGCCAGCAGCCAAGAGTCTAGCGTACGCACCGGGGAGCTGTTTTTT. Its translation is CASSQESSVRTGELFF.

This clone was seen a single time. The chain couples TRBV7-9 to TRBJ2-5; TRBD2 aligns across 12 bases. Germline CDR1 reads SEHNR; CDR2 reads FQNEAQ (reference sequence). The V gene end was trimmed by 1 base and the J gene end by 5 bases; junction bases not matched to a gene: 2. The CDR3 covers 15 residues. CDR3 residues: CASSLDGTSGETQYF. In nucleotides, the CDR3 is TGTGCCAGCAGCTTAGATGGGACTAGCGGGGAGACCCAGTACTTC.

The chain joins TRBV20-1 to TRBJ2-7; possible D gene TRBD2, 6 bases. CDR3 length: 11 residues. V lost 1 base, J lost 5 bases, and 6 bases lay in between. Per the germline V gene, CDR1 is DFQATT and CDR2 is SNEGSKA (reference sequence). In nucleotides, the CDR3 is TGCAGTGCTAGAGGGGGGGACGAGCAGTACTTC. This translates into CSARGGDEQYF.

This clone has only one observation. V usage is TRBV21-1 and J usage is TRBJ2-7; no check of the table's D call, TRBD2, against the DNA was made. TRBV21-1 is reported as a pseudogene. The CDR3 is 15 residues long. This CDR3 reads CASSKWRGAKYEQYF. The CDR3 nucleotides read TGTGCCAGCAGCAAATGGCGGGGGGCGAAGTACGAGCAGTACTTC.

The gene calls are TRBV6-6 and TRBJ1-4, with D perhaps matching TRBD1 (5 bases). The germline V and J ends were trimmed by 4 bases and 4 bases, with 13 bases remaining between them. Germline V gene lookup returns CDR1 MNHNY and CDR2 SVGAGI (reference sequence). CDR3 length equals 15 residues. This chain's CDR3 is CASSLTGQGNEKLFF. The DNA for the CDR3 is TGTGCCAGCAGTTTGACGGGCCAGGGTAATGAAAAACTGTTTTTT.

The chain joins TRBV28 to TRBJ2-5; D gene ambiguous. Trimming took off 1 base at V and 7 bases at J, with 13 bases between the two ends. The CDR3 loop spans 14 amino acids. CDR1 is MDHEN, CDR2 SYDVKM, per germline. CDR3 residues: CASSLYIDRVTQYF. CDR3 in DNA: TGTGCCAGCAGTTTATACATCGATCGGGTGACCCAGTACTTC.

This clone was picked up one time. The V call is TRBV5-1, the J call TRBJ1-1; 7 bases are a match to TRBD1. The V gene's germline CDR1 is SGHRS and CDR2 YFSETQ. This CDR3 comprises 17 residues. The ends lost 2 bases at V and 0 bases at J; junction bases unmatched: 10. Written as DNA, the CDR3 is TGCGCCAGCAGCTTCGGGACAGCGCTAGGAATGAACACTGAAGCTTTCTTT. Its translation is CASSFGTALGMNTEAFF.